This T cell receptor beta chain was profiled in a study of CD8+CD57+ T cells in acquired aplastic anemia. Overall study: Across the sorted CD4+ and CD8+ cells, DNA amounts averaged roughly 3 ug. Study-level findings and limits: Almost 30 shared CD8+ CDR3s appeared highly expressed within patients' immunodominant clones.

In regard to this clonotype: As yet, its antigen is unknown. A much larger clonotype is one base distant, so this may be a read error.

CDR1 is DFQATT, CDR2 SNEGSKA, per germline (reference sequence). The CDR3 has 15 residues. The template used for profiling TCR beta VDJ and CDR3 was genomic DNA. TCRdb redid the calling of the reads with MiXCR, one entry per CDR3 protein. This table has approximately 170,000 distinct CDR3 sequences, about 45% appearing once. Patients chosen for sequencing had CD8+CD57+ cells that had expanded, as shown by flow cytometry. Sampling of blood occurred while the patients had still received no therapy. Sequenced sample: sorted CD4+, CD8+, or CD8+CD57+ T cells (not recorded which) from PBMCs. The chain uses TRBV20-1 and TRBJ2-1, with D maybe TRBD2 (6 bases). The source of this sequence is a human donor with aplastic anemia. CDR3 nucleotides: TGCAGTGCTAGAGATCAGGGACTGGACAACAATGAGCGGTTCTTC. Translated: CSARDQGLDNNERFF.